One and the same sample provided the 31 T cell receptor beta chains below, sequenced in a study of T cells in Graves' hyperthyroidism and ophthalmopathy (dated by TCRdb to between 2018 and 2021). Preparation of the library involved multiplex PCR. The instrument was an Illumina HiSeq 2000. The TCR beta CDR3 regions were amplified from RNA transcripts. The TCR CDR3 was subjected to a first round of RT-PCR using the HTBI primer set and the Qiagen OneStep RT-PCR kit. The raw public reads went through TCRdb reprocessing: fastp at Q25, MiXCR clone calling, in-frame beta chains kept. Identical CDR3 protein sequences are pooled into one entry, listed with their most common genes and DNA. The sample records 800,000 or so distinct CDR3 sequences, 35% to 45% of which are singletons. 8.9% of the sample rests with the top ten. The sample taken for sequencing was blood. The receptors derive from a man aged 18 to 29 with Graves' hyperthyroidism.

The rearrangement uses TRBV20-1 and TRBJ2-1; no clear D. This CDR3 contains 11 residues. The germline gives CDR1 DFQATT, CDR2 SNEGSKA (reference sequence). V dropped 5 bases and J dropped 7 bases, with 9 bases sitting between them. CDR3 in amino acids: CSAAARNEQFF. The CDR3, as DNA: TGCAGTGCTGCGGCCCGTAATGAGCAGTTCTTC.

The genes are TRBV2 and TRBJ2-7; tentatively, D is TRBD1 (5 bases). V gave up 5 bases and J gave up 4 bases, with 18 bases separating them. The CDR3 covers 15 residues. Germline loops: CDR1 SNHLY, CDR2 FYNNEI. CDR3 sequence: CASSYDSRIGYEQYF. The DNA of the CDR3 is TGTGCCAGCAGTTACGACAGCCGAATCGGGTACGAGCAGTACTTC.

The chain has TRBV4-1 and TRBJ2-2; D is unclear. Trimming removed 1 base at V and 7 bases at J, with 10 bases between. Germline V gene sequence: CDR1 MGHRA, CDR2 YSYEKL. The CDR3 has 14 residues. CDR3 region: CASSQGQFNGELFF. The CDR3 region has the DNA TGCGCCAGCAGCCAAGGGCAGTTCAACGGGGAGCTGTTTTTT.

This clonotype was counted at least ten times. This chain joins TRBV5-8 and TRBJ2-5; D may match TRBD1 or TRBD2 (5 bases each). Trimming stripped 4 bases from V and 2 bases from J, with 15 bases between. The germline V gene has CDR1 SGHTS and CDR2 YDEGEE. The CDR3 consists of 15 residues. CDR3 nucleotides: TGTGCCAGCAGCCATGGGTCGGGACGGCAAGAGACCCAGTACTTC. This translates into CASSHGSGRQETQYF.

This clonotype has just a few counts. The V and J genes are TRBV12-3 or TRBV12-4 and TRBJ1-2; a weak D match, TRBD1 (6 bases). The CDR3 loop spans 15 amino acids. Trimming removed 6 bases from V and 1 base from J, with 15 bases in between. The DNA for the CDR3 is TGTGCCAGCAGACCCTCGGGGGCGGGTAACTATGGCTACACCTTC. It translates to CASRPSGAGNYGYTF.

The chain carries TRBV12-3 or TRBV12-4 and TRBJ1-5; D is unclear. Trimming removed 0 bases at V and 7 bases at J, with 13 bases between. CDR3 length: 15 residues. The CDR3 here is CASSLAGPWEQPQHF. In DNA, the CDR3 is TGTGCCAGCAGTTTAGCAGGGCCATGGGAACAGCCCCAGCATTTT.

Only a few counts were recorded for this clonotype. V and J are TRBV7-9 and TRBJ2-7; unclear D gene. The CDR3 has 13 amino acids. Trimming stripped 5 bases from V and 0 bases from J, with 8 bases between. Germline CDR1 reads SEHNR; CDR2 reads FQNEAQ (reference sequence). CDR3 protein: CASSPLVSYEQYF. CDR3 DNA: TGTGCCAGCAGCCCCCTGGTCTCCTACGAGCAGTACTTC.

In DNA form, the CDR3 reads TGTGCCAGCAGGACCGAGATCAACGTCCTGACTTTC. The encoded protein is CASRTEINVLTF. This chain uses TRBV6-4 with TRBJ2-6, with D unclear. The germline V gene has CDR1 MRHNA and CDR2 SNTAGT. V dropped 6 bases and J dropped 9 bases, with 9 bases sitting between them. The CDR3 sequence is 12 residues long.

The gene calls are TRBV7-2 and TRBJ1-2; no firm D call. Trimming removed 6 bases at V and 2 bases at J, with 13 bases between. This CDR3 has 14 residues. CDR1 and CDR2 from the germline V gene are SGHTA and FQGNSA. CDR3 residues: CASRDGSPNYGYTF. The CDR3 region has the DNA TGTGCCAGCAGGGACGGCTCACCCAACTATGGCTACACCTTC.

The V call is TRBV7-3, the J call TRBJ2-5, with D uncertain. The CDR3 loop spans 15 amino acids. CDR1 is SGHTA and CDR2 is FQGTGA in the germline V gene. V lost 5 bases and J lost 1, with 14 bases in between. The CDR3 sequence is CASSPTPRVQETQYF. CDR3 DNA sequence: TGTGCCAGCAGCCCTACCCCCCGTGTCCAAGAGACCCAGTACTTC.

The rearrangement joins TRBV20-1 to TRBJ2-7; 9 bases are shared with TRBD1. From germline, CDR1 is DFQATT and CDR2 SNEGSKA (reference sequence). CDR3 length: 15 amino acids. Trimming took 2 bases from V and 3 from J; bases not matched to a gene: 8. This CDR3 reads CSARTLRQGVYEQYF. CDR3 nucleotide sequence: TGCAGTGCTAGAACCCTACGACAGGGGGTCTACGAGCAGTACTTC.

In its sample, this clonotype was seen many times. The rearrangement joins TRBV19 to TRBJ2-7, with TRBD1 matching 10 bases. In germline, CDR1 is LNHDA, CDR2 SQIVND (reference sequence). V lost 4 bases, J lost 2 bases, and 2 bases stayed unmatched. The CDR3 is 14 amino acids. CDR3 sequence: CASSTGQGTYEQYF. The CDR3 nucleotides are TGTGCCAGTAGTACGGGACAGGGGACCTACGAGCAGTACTTC.

Note on this clonotype: Its ends do not fully match the called genes, so a read error is possible. The rearrangement uses TRBV7-3 and TRBJ2-2; D assignment may be TRBD1 or TRBD2 (6 bases each). There are 15 residues in the CDR3. CDR1 SGHTA and CDR2 FQGTGA come from the germline V gene. As DNA, the CDR3 is TGCGCCAGCAGCCAAAGGGGGGTCGGCACCGGGGAGCTGTTTTTT. As protein: CASSQRGVGTGELFF.

The CDR3 region has the DNA TGCGCCAGCAGTGCTAGAGCCAGGGCGGGCACTGAAGCTTTCTTT. It translates to CASSARARAGTEAFF. The chain combines TRBV10-2 with TRBJ1-1; possibly TRBD1 for D (5 bases). The CDR3 sequence is 15 residues long. Trimming left V 4 bases short and J 4 bases short, with 16 bases between. Germline V gives CDR1 WSHSY, CDR2 SAAADI.

This clonotype showed up many times. The chain employs TRBV13 and TRBJ1-2; 7 positions agree with TRBD1. The CDR3 contains 14 residues. Germline CDR1 is PRHDT and CDR2 is FYEKMQ (reference sequence). J was trimmed by 1 base and V by 3 bases; bases with no gene match: 2. The CDR3 sequence is CASSLTGNNYGYTF. The CDR3 DNA reads as TGTGCCAGCAGCTTGACAGGGAATAACTATGGCTACACCTTC.

This chain connects TRBV5-1 to TRBJ2-7; TRBD1 matches at 7 bases. The V gene's germline CDR1 is SGHRS and CDR2 YFSETQ. Trimming cost V 4 bases and J 7 bases; bases outside gene matches: 11. This CDR3 is built from 14 residues. The CDR3 coding sequence is TGCGCCAGCAGCGGAACGACAGGGACAAATGAGCAGTACTTC. This sequence encodes CASSGTTGTNEQYF.

This clonotype was seen a few times. The V gene is TRBV4-1, the J gene TRBJ1-6; no firm D call. Germline CDR1 is MGHRA and CDR2 is YSYEKL. This CDR3 is built from 15 residues. Trimming shortened V by 1 base and J by 8 bases, and 12 bases separated the two germline ends. The CDR3 protein is CASSQGEKYYSPLHF. The CDR3 DNA reads as TGCGCCAGCAGCCAAGGGGAGAAGTATTATTCACCCCTCCACTTT.

This chain uses TRBV7-9 with TRBJ2-2; perhaps TRBD2 as D (6 bases). TRBJ2-3 explains the end of the DNA better; the J call may be wrong. CDR1 and CDR2 (germline): SEHNR, FQNEAQ (reference sequence). This CDR3 is built from 16 residues. CDR3 residues: CASSLRRDVVTDTQYF. CDR3 bases: TGTGCCAGCAGCTTACGGAGGGACGTCGTCACAGATACGCAGTATTTT.

There are many counts of this clonotype. J is TRBJ1-4 and V is TRBV20-1; no definite D call. This CDR3 has 13 amino acids. Germline V gene lookup returns CDR1 DFQATT and CDR2 SNEGSKA (reference sequence). Trimming cost V 6 bases and J 8 bases, with 16 bases left between them. The CDR3 protein is CSAARVAAEKLFF. The DNA for the CDR3 is TGCAGTGCGGCCCGGGTGGCCGCCGAAAAACTGTTTTTT.

This clonotype was seen a few times. The chain uses TRBV10-2 and TRBJ2-2, with TRBD2 identical over 13 bases. The CDR3 is 16 amino acids. With 4 bases clipped from V and 3 bases from J, the junction kept 2 bases outside the gene matches. From germline, CDR1 is WSHSY and CDR2 SAAADI. CDR3 sequence: CASSGTSGGDTGELFF. The CDR3, as DNA: TGCGCCAGCAGTGGGACTAGCGGGGGAGACACCGGGGAGCTGTTTTTT.

At least ten counts were recorded for this clonotype. V usage is TRBV25-1 and J usage is TRBJ1-1, with D possibly being TRBD1 (5 bases). The germline V gene encodes CDR1 MGHDK and CDR2 SYGVNS. CDR3 length: 14 amino acids. Trimming removed 3 bases from V and 3 bases from J, with 11 bases in between. The CDR3 protein is CASSEVGDDTEAFF. The DNA for the CDR3 is TGTGCCAGCAGTGAGGTAGGGGATGACACTGAAGCTTTCTTT.

Many counts were recorded for this clonotype. CDR3 in amino acids: CASSTGQGLVKLFF. CDR3 nucleotide sequence: TGTGCCAGCAGTACAGGACAGGGGCTGGTAAAACTGTTTTTT. The V gene is TRBV7-9, the J gene TRBJ1-4; 9 nucleotides agree with TRBD1. This CDR3 spans 14 amino acids. Germline V lookup: CDR1 SEHNR, CDR2 FQNEAQ (reference sequence). V lost 6 bases and J lost 10; bases outside the gene matches: 9.

This clonotype has more than one count but fewer than ten. The V call is TRBV20-1, the J call TRBJ1-1, with 8 bases that match TRBD1. This CDR3 has 16 amino acids. From germline, CDR1 is DFQATT and CDR2 SNEGSKA (reference sequence). V gave up 0 bases and J gave up 2 bases; unmatched junction bases: 8. Here the CDR3 reads CSARDVLDRVNTEAFF. CDR3 sequence (DNA): TGCAGTGCTAGAGATGTTTTGGACAGGGTTAACACTGAAGCTTTCTTT.

The V and J genes are TRBV12-3 or TRBV12-4 and TRBJ2-5, with a weak D call TRBD2 (6 bases). This CDR3 comprises 13 residues. Trimming removed 6 bases at V and 7 bases at J, with 15 bases between. This chain's CDR3 is CASSTGAGGTQYF. The CDR3 nucleotides read TGTGCCAGCAGCACGGGAGCCGGGGGGACCCAGTACTTC.

There are many counts of this clonotype. The chain joins TRBV10-3 to TRBJ1-1; D unresolved. The germline CDR1 and CDR2 sequences are ENHRY and SYGVKD. Trimming stripped 6 bases from V and 1 base from J, with 12 bases between. The CDR3 is 14 residues long. CDR3 nucleotide sequence: TGTGCCATCAGCGGAACCACCGAGAACACTGAAGCTTTCTTT. Translation: CAISGTTENTEAFF.

Ten or more counts support this clonotype. The rearrangement joins TRBV6-5 to TRBJ1-6; 7 nucleotides agree with TRBD1. This CDR3 is built from 15 residues. Germline values: CDR1 MNHEY, CDR2 SVGAGI. J lost 8 bases, V lost 2 bases, and 6 bases had no gene match. In DNA, the CDR3 is TGTGCCAGCAGTTACGTTGACAGGGCTGATTCACCCCTCCACTTT. Translating it yields CASSYVDRADSPLHF.

V and J are TRBV12-3 or TRBV12-4 and TRBJ2-2; possible D gene TRBD1, 5 bases. The CDR3 has 14 amino acids. V lost 7 bases, J lost 3 bases, and 12 bases lay in between. CDR3 region: CASTRIGDTGELFF. As DNA, the CDR3 is TGTGCCAGCACCCGGATAGGGGACACCGGGGAGCTGTTTTTT.

The J gene is TRBJ1-5, the V gene TRBV19, with a possible D match to TRBD1 (6 bases). V was trimmed by 9 bases and J by 3 bases, leaving 12 bases between them. Germline V CDR1 and CDR2: LNHDA, SQIVND (reference sequence). The CDR3 totals 13 residues. The CDR3 protein is CASSGTLNQPQHF. The CDR3 nucleotides are TGTGCCAGCTCCGGGACACTCAATCAGCCCCAGCATTTT.

At least ten counts were recorded for this clonotype. This chain links TRBV7-9 with TRBJ1-2; D is ambiguous. Trimming pared 1 base from V and 7 bases from J, leaving 10 bases between. The CDR3 totals 13 residues. The germline V gene encodes CDR1 SEHNR and CDR2 FQNEAQ (reference sequence). The DNA for the CDR3 is TGTGCCAGCAGCTTAGACGGGGATACTGGCTACACCTTC. This translates into CASSLDGDTGYTF.

This chain uses TRBV5-1 with TRBJ1-1; no firm D call. V was cut by 4 bases and J by 2 bases, with 15 bases left in between. CDR1 SGHRS and CDR2 YFSETQ come from the germline V gene. This CDR3 has 15 amino acids. This chain's CDR3 is CASSLAYGLNTEAFF. The CDR3 DNA reads TGCGCCAGCAGCCTGGCCTACGGGTTAAACACTGAAGCTTTCTTT.

This clonotype has a handful of counts. The V and J genes are TRBV7-9 and TRBJ2-2; D perhaps matches TRBD2 (6 bases). This CDR3 has 16 amino acids. Trimming pared 5 bases from V and 5 bases from J, leaving 18 bases between. The germline V gene encodes CDR1 SEHNR and CDR2 FQNEAQ (reference sequence). The CDR3 here is CASSRGEEGHTGELFF. The CDR3 nucleotides read TGTGCCAGCAGCCGGGGCGAGGAGGGCCATACCGGGGAGCTGTTTTTT.